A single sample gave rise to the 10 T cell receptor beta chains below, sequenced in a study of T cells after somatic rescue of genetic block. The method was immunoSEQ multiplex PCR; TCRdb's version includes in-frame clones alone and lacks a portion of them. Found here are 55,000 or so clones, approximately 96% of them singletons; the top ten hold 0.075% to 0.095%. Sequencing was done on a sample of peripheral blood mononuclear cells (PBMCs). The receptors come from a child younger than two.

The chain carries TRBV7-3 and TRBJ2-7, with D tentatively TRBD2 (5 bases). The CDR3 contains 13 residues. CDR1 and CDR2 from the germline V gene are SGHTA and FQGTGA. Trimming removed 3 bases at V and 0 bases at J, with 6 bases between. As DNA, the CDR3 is TGTGCCAGCAGCTTTACTAGCTCCTACGAGCAGTACTTC. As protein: CASSFTSSYEQYF.

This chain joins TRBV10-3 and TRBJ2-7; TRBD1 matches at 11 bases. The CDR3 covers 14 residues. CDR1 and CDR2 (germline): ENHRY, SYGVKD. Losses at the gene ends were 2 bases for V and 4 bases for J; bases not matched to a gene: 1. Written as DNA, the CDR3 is TGTGCCATCAGTGAGGGACAGGGGGCGTACGAGCAGTACTTC. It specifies CAISEGQGAYEQYF.

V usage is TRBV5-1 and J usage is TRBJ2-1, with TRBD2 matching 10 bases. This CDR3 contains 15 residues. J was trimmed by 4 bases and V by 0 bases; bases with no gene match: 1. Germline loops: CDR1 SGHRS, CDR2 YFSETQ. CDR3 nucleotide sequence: TGCGCCAGCAGCTTGGAAGCGGGAGGGTACAATGAGCAGTTCTTC. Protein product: CASSLEAGGYNEQFF.

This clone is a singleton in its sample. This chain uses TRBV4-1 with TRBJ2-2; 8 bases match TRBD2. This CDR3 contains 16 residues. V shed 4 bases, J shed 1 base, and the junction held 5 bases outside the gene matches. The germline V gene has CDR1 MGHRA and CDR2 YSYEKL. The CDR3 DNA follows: TGCGCCAGCAGCCCACCTAGCGGGCTGAACACCGGGGAGCTGTTTTTT. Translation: CASSPPSGLNTGELFF.

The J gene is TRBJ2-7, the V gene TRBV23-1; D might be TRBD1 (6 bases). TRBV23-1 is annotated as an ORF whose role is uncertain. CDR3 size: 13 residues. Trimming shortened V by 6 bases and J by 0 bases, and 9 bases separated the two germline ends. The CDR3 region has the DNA TGCGCCAGCAGCCCGGACAGCTCCTACGAGCAGTACTTC. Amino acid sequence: CASSPDSSYEQYF.

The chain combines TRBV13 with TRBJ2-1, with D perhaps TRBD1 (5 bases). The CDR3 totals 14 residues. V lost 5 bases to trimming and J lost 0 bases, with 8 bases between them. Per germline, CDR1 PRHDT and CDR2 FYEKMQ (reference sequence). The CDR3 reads CASSGDSSYNEQFF. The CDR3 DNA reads TGTGCCAGCAGCGGCGACAGCTCCTACAATGAGCAGTTCTTC. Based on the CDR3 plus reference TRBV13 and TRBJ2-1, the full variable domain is AAGVIQSPRHLIKEKRETATLKCYPIPRHDTVYWYQQGPGQDPQFLISFYEKMQSDKGSIPDRFSAQQFSDYHSELNMSSLELGDSALYFCASSGDSSYNEQFFGPGTRLTVL.

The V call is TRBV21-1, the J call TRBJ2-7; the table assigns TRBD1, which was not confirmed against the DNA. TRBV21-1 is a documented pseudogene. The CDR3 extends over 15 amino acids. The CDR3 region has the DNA TGTGCCAGCACCCCACCGGGCAGGGGGCCCTACGAGCAGTACTTC. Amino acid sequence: CASTPPGRGPYEQYF.

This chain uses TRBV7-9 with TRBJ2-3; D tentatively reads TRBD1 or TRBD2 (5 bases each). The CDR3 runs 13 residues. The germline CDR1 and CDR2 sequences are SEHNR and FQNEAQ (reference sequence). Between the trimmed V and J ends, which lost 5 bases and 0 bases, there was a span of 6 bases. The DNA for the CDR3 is TGTGCCAGCAGCCGGGACAGCACAGATACGCAGTATTTT. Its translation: CASSRDSTDTQYF.

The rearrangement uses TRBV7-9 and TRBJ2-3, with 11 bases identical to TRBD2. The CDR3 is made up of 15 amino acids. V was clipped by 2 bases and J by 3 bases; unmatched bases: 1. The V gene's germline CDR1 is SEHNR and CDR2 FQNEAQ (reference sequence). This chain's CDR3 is CASSLLAGGTDTQYF. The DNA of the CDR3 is TGTGCCAGCAGCTTACTAGCGGGAGGTACAGATACGCAGTATTTT.

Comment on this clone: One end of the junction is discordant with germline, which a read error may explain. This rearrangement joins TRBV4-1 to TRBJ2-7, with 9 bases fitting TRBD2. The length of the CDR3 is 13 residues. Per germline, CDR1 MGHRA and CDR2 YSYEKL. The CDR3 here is CASSQLLGLAPDF. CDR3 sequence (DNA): TGCGCCAGCAGCCAACTACTCGGACTAGCGCCGGACTTC.